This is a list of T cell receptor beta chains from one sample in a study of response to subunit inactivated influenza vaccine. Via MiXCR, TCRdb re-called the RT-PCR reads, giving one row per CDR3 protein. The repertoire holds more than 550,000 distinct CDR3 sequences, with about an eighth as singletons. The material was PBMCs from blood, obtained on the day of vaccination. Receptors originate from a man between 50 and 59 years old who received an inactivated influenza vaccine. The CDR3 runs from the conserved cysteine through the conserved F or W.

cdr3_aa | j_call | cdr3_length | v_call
CSASGGDTQYF | TRBJ2-3 | 11 | TRBV20-1
CATSDLRFGGTDTQYF | TRBJ2-3 | 16 | TRBV24-1
CSAVGVNWNIQYF | TRBJ2-4 | 13 | TRBV20-1
CSARATMNEGSPLHF | TRBJ1-6 | 15 | TRBV20-1
CASKDPYNEQFF | TRBJ2-1 | 12 | TRBV19
CASSDLEGETQYF | TRBJ2-5 | 13 | TRBV19
CATSDSFGGNEQYF | TRBJ2-7 | 14 | TRBV24-1
CASFAAGPYNEQFF | TRBJ2-1 | 14 | TRBV6-1
CASSLIPLNTEAFF | TRBJ1-1 | 14 | TRBV7-9
CAWSVRSGPEAFF | TRBJ1-1 | 13 | TRBV30
CSVEDGTRNTIYF | TRBJ1-3 | 13 | TRBV29-1
CASSLSQGSIYEQYF | TRBJ2-7 | 15 | TRBV7-2
CASSLAPPETQYF | TRBJ2-5 | 13 | TRBV12-3/TRBV12-4
CATKGGGNTEAFF | TRBJ1-1 | 13 | TRBV24-1
CATRSLAQETQYF | TRBJ2-5 | 13 | TRBV6-6
CASTKGQGLNQPQHF | TRBJ1-5 | 15 | TRBV28
CASSFAGGTEAFF | TRBJ1-1 | 13 | TRBV12-3/TRBV12-4
CASSVREEQFF | TRBJ2-1 | 11 | TRBV6-2/TRBV6-3
CASSVGSLETQYF | TRBJ2-5 | 13 | TRBV11-2
CASSPSGADTGELFF | TRBJ2-2 | 15 | TRBV18
CATLGSSYNEQFF | TRBJ2-1 | 13 | TRBV6-1